Listed here is a single T cell receptor beta chain. The sample comes from a study of blood T cell repertoires in COVID-19. For the study at large: T cells, B-cell-depleted T cells, or PBMCs supplied cDNA or gDNA.

CDR3 size: 15 residues. Trimming removed 5 bases from V and 1 base from J; junction bases left unmatched: 8. From germline, CDR1 is MNHEY and CDR2 SMNVEV (reference sequence). As originally analysed: Estimates of nucleated cell counts were drawn from the amplification of reference gene primers. The protocol was immunoSEQ multiplex PCR, while the TCRdb copy is restricted to in-frame clones and leaves out a portion. V and J calls and clone size are copied from that table; D and trimming were computed from the DNA. The table shows some 85,000 clones, with more than 75% occurring only once. The chain recombines TRBV27 with TRBJ2-7; TRBD1 aligns across 7 bases. The sample was peripheral blood. The receptor was derived from a woman aged 80 or over with active or convalescent COVID-19. This chain's CDR3 is CASSLRDRISYEQYF. CDR3 DNA sequence: TGTGCCAGCAGTCTCCGGGACAGAATATCCTACGAGCAGTACTTC.